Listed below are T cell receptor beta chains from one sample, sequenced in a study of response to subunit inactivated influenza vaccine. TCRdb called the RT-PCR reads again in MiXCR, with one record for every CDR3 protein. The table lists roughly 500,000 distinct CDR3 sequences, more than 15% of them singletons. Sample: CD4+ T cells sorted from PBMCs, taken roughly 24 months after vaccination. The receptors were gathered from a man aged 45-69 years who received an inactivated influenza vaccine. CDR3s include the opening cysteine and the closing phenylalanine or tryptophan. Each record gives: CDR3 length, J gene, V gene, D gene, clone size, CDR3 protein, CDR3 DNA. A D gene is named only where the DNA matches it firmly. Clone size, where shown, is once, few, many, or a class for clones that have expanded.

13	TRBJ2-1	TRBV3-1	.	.	CASSQRQPREQFF	TGTGCCAGCAGCCAACGACAGCCTAGAGAGCAGTTCTTC
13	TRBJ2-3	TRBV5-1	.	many	CASSGTSTDTQYF	TGCGCCAGCTCCGGGACAAGCACAGATACGCAGTATTTT
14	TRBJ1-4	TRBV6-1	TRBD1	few	CASSGTASNEKLFF	TGTGCCAGCAGCGGGACAGCAAGCAATGAAAAACTGTTTTTT
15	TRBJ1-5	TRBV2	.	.	CASSEQGSSNQPQHF	TGTGCCAGCAGTGAACAGGGGTCTAGCAATCAGCCCCAGCATTTT
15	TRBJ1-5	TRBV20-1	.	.	CSARDPRSLSQPQHF	TGCAGTGCTAGAGATCCCCGGTCGCTTAGCCAGCCCCAGCATTTT
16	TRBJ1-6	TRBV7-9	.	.	CASSFFLGPQNSPLHF	TGTGCCAGCAGCTTTTTCTTGGGCCCTCAAAATTCACCCCTCCACTTT
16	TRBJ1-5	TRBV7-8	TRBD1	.	CASSSRIIQGGQPQHF	TGTGCCAGCAGCTCACGGATTATACAGGGGGGTCAGCCCCAGCATTTT
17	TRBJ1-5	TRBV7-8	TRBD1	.	CASKQAPGQGAVQPQHF	TGTGCCAGCAAACAAGCCCCTGGACAGGGGGCCGTTCAGCCCCAGCATTTT
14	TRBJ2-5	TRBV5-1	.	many	CASSGGGHQETQYF	TGCGCCAGCAGCGGGGGGGGCCATCAAGAGACCCAGTACTTC
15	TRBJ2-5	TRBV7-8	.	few	CASSLEQGFQETQYF	TGTGCCAGCAGCTTAGAACAGGGATTCCAAGAGACCCAGTACTTC
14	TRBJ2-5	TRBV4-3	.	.	CASSQNGGRETQYF	TGCGCCAGCAGCCAAAACGGGGGGCGAGAGACCCAGTACTTC
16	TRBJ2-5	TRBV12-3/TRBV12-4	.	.	CASSPAATGFQETQYF	TGTGCCAGCAGTCCCGCGGCGACAGGCTTCCAAGAGACCCAGTACTTC
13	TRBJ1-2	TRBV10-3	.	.	CAISEASSTGYTF	TGTGCCATCAGTGAGGCCTCCTCCACCGGCTACACCTTC
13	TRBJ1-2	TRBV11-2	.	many	CASSLDLGDGYTF	TGTGCCAGCAGCTTAGATCTCGGCGATGGCTACACCTTC
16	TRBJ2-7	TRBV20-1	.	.	CSARSGRAWPGNEQYF	TGCAGTGCTCGGTCGGGGCGGGCCTGGCCGGGGAACGAGCAGTACTTC
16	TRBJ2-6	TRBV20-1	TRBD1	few	CSAPGDRSSGANVLTF	TGCAGTGCCCCGGGGGACAGGAGCTCTGGGGCCAACGTCCTGACTTTC
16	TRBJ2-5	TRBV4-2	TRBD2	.	CASSQDSSGGLETQYF	TGTGCCAGCAGCCAAGATAGTAGCGGGGGGCTGGAGACCCAGTACTTC
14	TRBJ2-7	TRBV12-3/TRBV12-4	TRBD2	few	CASSNTGGAYEQYF	TGTGCCAGCAGCAACACGGGAGGTGCCTACGAGCAGTACTTC
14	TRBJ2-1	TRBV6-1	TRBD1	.	CASKGASSCNEQFF	TGTGCCAGCAAGGGGGCTAGCTCCTGCAATGAGCAGTTCTTC
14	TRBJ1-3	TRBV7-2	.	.	CASSLYRAGNTIYF	TGTGCCAGCAGCCTATACAGGGCTGGAAACACCATATATTTT
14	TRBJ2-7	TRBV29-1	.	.	CSVRPLQGTYEQYF	TGCAGCGTTCGACCTCTACAGGGTACCTACGAGCAGTACTTC
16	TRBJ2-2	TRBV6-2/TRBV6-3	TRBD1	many	CASSPQGASNTGELFF	TGTGCCAGCAGTCCTCAGGGGGCGTCGAACACCGGGGAGCTGTTTTTT
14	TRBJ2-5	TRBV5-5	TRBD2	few	CASSLSSGRQTQYF	TGTGCCAGCAGCTTGTCTAGCGGGAGACAGACCCAGTACTTC
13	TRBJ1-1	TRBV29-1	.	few	CSVEGRGITEAFF	TGCAGCGTTGAAGGGCGGGGTATCACTGAAGCTTTCTTT
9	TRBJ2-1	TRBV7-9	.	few	CAPGHEQFF	TGTGCCCCTGGCCATGAGCAGTTCTTC
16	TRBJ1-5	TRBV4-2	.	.	CASSQGREERNQPQHF	TGTGCCAGCAGCCAGGGCAGGGAAGAGCGCAATCAGCCCCAGCATTTT
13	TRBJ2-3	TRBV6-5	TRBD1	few	CASSSDRGGTQYF	TGTGCCAGCAGTTCTGACAGGGGTGGTACGCAGTATTTT
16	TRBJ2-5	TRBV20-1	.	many	CSPNTSWGGCCETQYF	TGCAGTCCCAACACTTCGTGGGGAGGATGCTGTGAGACCCAGTACTTC
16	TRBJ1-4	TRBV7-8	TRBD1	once	CASSAGQLATNEKLFF	TGTGCCAGCAGCGCGGGACAGCTTGCAACTAATGAAAAACTGTTTTTT
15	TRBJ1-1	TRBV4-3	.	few	CASSQAFARNTEAFF	TGCGCCAGCAGCCAAGCTTTCGCCAGAAACACTGAAGCTTTCTTT
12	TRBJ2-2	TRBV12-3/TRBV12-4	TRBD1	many	CASSTGAGELFF	TGTGCCAGCAGCACAGGGGCCGGGGAGCTGTTTTTT
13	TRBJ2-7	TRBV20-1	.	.	CSAMETANYEQYF	TGCAGTGCTATGGAGACGGCCAACTACGAGCAGTACTTC
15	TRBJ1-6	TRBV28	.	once	CASSLPTLRSSTLHF	TGTGCCAGCAGTTTACCCACCCTTCGAAGTTCAACCCTCCACTTT
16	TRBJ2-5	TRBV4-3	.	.	CASSQVGSGVVETQYF	TGCGCCAGCAGCCAAGTGGGGTCAGGGGTGGTGGAGACCCAGTACTTC
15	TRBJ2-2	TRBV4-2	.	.	CASSQDRTLSGELFF	TGTGCCAGCAGCCAAGATAGGACCCTTTCCGGGGAGCTGTTTTTT
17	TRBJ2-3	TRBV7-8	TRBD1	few	CASSAYRGQIGTDTQYF	TGTGCCAGCAGCGCCTACAGGGGGCAGATCGGCACAGATACGCAGTATTTT
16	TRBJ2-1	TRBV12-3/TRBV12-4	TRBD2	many	CASSFGRLAGFTTQFF	TGTGCCAGCAGTTTTGGCCGACTAGCGGGGTTTACAACACAGTTCTTC
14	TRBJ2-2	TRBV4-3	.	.	CASSQDPSNGELFF	TGCGCCAGCAGCCAAGATCCTAGCAACGGGGAGCTGTTTTTT
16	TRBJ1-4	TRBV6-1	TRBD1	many	CASSPSPTGRPEKLFF	TGTGCCAGCAGTCCCTCCCCGACAGGGAGACCAGAAAAACTGTTTTTT
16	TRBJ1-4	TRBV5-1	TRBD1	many	CASSSGPGQGNEKLFF	TGCGCCAGCAGCTCCGGGCCGGGACAGGGGAATGAAAAACTGTTTTTT
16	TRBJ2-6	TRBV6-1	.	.	CASSESGIGWANVLTF	TGTGCCAGCAGTGAATCTGGCATCGGATGGGCCAACGTCCTGACTTTC
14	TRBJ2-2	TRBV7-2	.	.	CASSLARLAGELFF	TGTGCCAGCAGCTTAGCACGACTAGCCGGGGAGCTGTTTTTT